This passage covers 8 T cell receptor beta chains from one sample sequenced in a study of T cell responses to AZD1222 COVID-19 vaccine. TCRdb keeps only in-frame clones here, not all; method: immunoSEQ multiplex PCR. The profile covers 85,000 to 120,000 clones, with more than 85% appearing a single time and 5% taken by the ten largest. This sample comprised peripheral blood, obtained on day 0 of AZD1222 vaccination. These receptors all stem from an adult in good health.

This clone rates as medium-sized (0.01 to 0.1%). The rearrangement uses TRBV9 and TRBJ1-2, with D possibly TRBD1 on 5 matching bases. This CDR3 is 15 amino acids long. Germline V lookup: CDR1 SGDLS, CDR2 YYNGEE. V was trimmed by 0 bases and J by 7 bases, leaving 16 bases between them. The DNA of the CDR3 is TGTGCCAGCAGCGTAGACGGCAGGGTGTATGGTGGCTACACCTTC. Translating gives CASSVDGRVYGGYTF.

V and J are TRBV28 and TRBJ2-7; a possible D gene is TRBD2 (5 bases). The CDR3 runs 15 residues. V lost 5 bases and J lost 3, with 17 bases in between. Per germline, CDR1 MDHEN and CDR2 SYDVKM. Here the CDR3 reads CASSPPGWDSYEQYF. For the CDR3, the DNA is TGTGCCAGCAGTCCTCCGGGGTGGGATAGCTACGAGCAGTACTTC. The whole variable domain, remainder taken from reference TRBV28 and TRBJ2-7, is DVKVTQSSRYLVKRTGEKVFLECVQDMDHENMFWYRQDPGLGLRLIYFSYDVKMKEKGDIPEGYSVSREKKERFSLILESASTNQTSMYLCASSPPGWDSYEQYFGPGTRLTVT.

J is TRBJ1-5 and V is TRBV6-6; D call uncertain. The CDR3 loop spans 16 amino acids. CDR1 is MNHNY, CDR2 SVGAGI, per germline (reference sequence). V lost 2 bases, J lost 1 base, and 12 bases lay in between. Here the CDR3 DNA reads TGTGCCAGCAGTTACGCGGGAGGGAAAAGCAATCAGCCCCAGCATTTT. Encoded protein: CASSYAGGKSNQPQHF.

Points on this clone: The sample has other DNA sequences that encode this CDR3 too. This chain links TRBV9 with TRBJ1-6; D call uncertain. The CDR3 sequence is 14 residues long. The germline V and J ends were trimmed by 0 bases and 5 bases, with 6 bases remaining between them. Germline CDR1 and CDR2: SGDLS and YYNGEE. CDR3: CASSVGQDNSPLHF. CDR3 in DNA: TGTGCCAGCAGCGTAGGACAAGATAATTCACCCCTCCACTTT.

This rearrangement joins TRBV6-2 or TRBV6-3 to TRBJ2-6, with D tentatively TRBD1 (7 bases). Per the germline V gene, CDR1 is MNHEY and CDR2 is SVGEGT. The CDR3 consists of 17 residues. With 5 bases removed from V and 2 bases from J, the gap between germline ends came to 16 bases. CDR3 DNA sequence: TGTGCCAGCAGTCAGGGGGGCCCGAAGGCTGGGGCCAACGTCCTGACTTTC. It encodes CASSQGGPKAGANVLTF.

The rearrangement uses TRBV5-1 and TRBJ2-3; TRBD1 aligns across 9 bases. J gave up 2 bases and V 4 bases, and 2 bases lay outside the gene matches. The CDR3 length is 14 residues. The germline V gene encodes CDR1 SGHRS and CDR2 YFSETQ. The CDR3 coding sequence is TGCGCCAGCAGCGGGACAGGGTCCACAGATACGCAGTATTTT. Protein product: CASSGTGSTDTQYF.

J is TRBJ1-2 and V is TRBV7-9; D remains unclear. This CDR3 is 10 amino acids long. Germline V CDR1 and CDR2: SEHNR, FQNEAQ (reference sequence). The ends were cut back, 3 bases at V and 11 bases at J, with 7 bases in the middle. CDR3 bases: TGTGCCAGCAGCTTGGAACTATACACCTTC. Protein: CASSLELYTF.

V is TRBV28 and J is TRBJ1-2; D is possibly TRBD1 (5 bases). Germline CDR1 and CDR2: MDHEN and SYDVKM. Trimming cost V 2 bases and J 6 bases, with 10 bases left between them. The CDR3 runs to 13 residues. In DNA form, the CDR3 reads TGTGCCAGCAGTTTAGAAGGGGCCCATGGCTACACCTTC. This sequence encodes CASSLEGAHGYTF.